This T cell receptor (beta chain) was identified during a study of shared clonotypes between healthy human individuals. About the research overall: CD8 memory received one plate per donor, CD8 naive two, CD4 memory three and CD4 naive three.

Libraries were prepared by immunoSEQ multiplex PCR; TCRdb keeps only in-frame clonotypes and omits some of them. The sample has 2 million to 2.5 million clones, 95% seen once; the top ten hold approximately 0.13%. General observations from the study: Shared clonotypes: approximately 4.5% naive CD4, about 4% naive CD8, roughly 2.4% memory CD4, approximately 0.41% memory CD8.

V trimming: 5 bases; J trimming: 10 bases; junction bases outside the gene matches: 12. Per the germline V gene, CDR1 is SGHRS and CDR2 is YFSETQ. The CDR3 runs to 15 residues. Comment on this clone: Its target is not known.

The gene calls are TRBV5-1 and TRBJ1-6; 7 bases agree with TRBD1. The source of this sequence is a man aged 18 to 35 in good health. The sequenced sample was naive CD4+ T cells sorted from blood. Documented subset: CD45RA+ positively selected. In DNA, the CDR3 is TGCGCCAGCAGTTTATCGACAGGGTCCGGGTCACCCCTCCACTTT. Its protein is CASSLSTGSGSPLHF. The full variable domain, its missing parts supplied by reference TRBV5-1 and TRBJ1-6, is KAGVTQTPRYLIKTRGQQVTLSCSPISGHRSVSWYQQTPGQGLQFLFEYFSETQRNKGNFPGRFSGRQFSNSRSEMNVSTLELGDSALYLCASSLSTGSGSPLHFGNGTRLTVT.